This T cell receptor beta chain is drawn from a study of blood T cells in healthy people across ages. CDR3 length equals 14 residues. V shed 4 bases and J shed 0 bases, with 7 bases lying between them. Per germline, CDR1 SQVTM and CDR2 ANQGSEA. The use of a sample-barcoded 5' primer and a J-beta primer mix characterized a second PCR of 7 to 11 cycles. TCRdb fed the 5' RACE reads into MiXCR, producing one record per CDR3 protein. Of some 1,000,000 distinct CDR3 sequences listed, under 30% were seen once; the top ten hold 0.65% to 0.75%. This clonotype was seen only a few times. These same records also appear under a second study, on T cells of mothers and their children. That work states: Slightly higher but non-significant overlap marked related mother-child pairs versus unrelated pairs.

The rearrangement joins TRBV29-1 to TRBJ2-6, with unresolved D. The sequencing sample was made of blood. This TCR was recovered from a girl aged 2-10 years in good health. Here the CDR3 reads CSVAEDSGANVLTF. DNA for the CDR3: TGCAGCGTTGCTGAAGACTCTGGGGCCAACGTCCTGACTTTC.